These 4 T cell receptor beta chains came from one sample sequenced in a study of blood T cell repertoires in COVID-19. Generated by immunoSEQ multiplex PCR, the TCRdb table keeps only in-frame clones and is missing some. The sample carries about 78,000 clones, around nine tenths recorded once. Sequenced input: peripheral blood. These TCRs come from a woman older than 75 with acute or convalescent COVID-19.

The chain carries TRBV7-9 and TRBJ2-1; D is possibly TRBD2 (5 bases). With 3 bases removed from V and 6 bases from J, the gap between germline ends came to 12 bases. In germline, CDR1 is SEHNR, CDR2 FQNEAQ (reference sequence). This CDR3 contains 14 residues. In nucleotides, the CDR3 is TGTGCCAGCAGCTTCGAAGCTAGCACCAATGAGCAGTTCTTC. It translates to CASSFEASTNEQFF.

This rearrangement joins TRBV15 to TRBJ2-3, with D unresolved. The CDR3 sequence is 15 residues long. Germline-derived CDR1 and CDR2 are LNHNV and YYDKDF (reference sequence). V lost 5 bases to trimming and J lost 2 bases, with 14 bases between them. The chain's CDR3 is CATSSEAATTDTQYF. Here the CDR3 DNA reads TGTGCCACCAGCTCCGAGGCCGCCACCACAGATACGCAGTATTTT.

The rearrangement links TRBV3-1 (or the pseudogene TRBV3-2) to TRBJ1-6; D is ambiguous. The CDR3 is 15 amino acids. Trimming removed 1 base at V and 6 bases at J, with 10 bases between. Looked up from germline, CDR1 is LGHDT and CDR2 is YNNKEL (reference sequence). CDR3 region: CASSQGWEGNSPLHF. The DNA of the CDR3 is TGTGCCAGCAGCCAAGGGTGGGAGGGTAATTCACCCCTCCACTTT.

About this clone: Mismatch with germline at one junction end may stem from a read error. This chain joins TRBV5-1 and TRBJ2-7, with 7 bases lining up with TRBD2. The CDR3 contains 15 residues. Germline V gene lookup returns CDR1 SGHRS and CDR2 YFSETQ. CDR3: CASRLEAGSSYEQYF. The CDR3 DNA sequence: TGCGCCAGCAGGTTGGAAGCGGGGAGCTCCTACGAGCAGTACTTC.